The clone carrying this T cell receptor beta chain was seen ten or more times. Libraries of TCR beta came from iRepertoire HTBI primers plus Arm-PCR of CDR3 regions. TCRdb called the multiplex PCR reads again in MiXCR, with one record for every CDR3 protein. The profile shows roughly 610,000 distinct CDR3 sequences, about 16% of them singletons. This sample was included in a study of regulatory T cells in long-lasting Graves disease. The germline CDR1 and CDR2 sequences are SGHRS and YFSETQ. There are 14 residues in the CDR3. Between the trimmed V and J ends, which lost 5 bases and 0 bases, there was a span of 8 bases. Time point noted: newly diagnosed GD, antithyroid drugs for less than 3 months. Scientists built the TCR library using RNA that was extracted from PBMCs. Graves' disease diagnoses used American Thyroid Association guidelines. In addition, the sample was reused for a study of T cells in Graves' hyperthyroidism and ophthalmopathy. As reported in that work: The HTBI set primed first-round TCR CDR3 RT-PCR. Among clonotypes expanded in thyroid above 0.001, most were also found in blood.

This TCR came from a man between 18 and 29 years old with Graves disease. The rearrangement uses TRBV5-1 and TRBJ1-4; TRBD1 might be the D (5 bases). The sequencing used peripheral blood mononuclear cells (PBMCs), collected at new diagnosis, from a patient treated with antithyroid drugs. Here the CDR3 reads CASRAGATNEKLFF. In DNA, the CDR3 is TGCGCCAGCAGAGCGGGGGCAACTAATGAAAAACTGTTTTTT. Based on the CDR3 plus reference TRBV5-1 and TRBJ1-4, the full variable domain is KAGVTQTPRYLIKTRGQQVTLSCSPISGHRSVSWYQQTPGQGLQFLFEYFSETQRNKGNFPGRFSGRQFSNSRSEMNVSTLELGDSALYLCASRAGATNEKLFFGSGTQLSVL.